Shown below are 14 T cell receptor beta chains from a single sample sequenced in a study of T cells in Graves' hyperthyroidism and ophthalmopathy. The source material, RNA transcripts, was used to amplify TCR beta CDR3 regions. First-round RT-PCR targeting the TCR CDR3 was performed with the HTBI primer set. MiXCR, applied by TCRdb to the multiplex PCR reads, yields one record per CDR3 protein. This table holds 470,000 or so distinct CDR3 sequences, less than 25% found once. Sequenced input: blood. The receptors were gathered from a man younger than 35 with Graves' hyperthyroidism.

This clonotype appeared many times. The genes are TRBV12-3 or TRBV12-4 and TRBJ1-2; 7 bases are a match to TRBD1. This CDR3 comprises 16 residues. Unmatched junction bases numbered 10, after V lost 3 bases and J lost 3 bases. The CDR3 DNA reads as TGTGCCAGCAGTTTGGGCCTAATCAGGGGGGACTATGGCTACACCTTC. Its translation: CASSLGLIRGDYGYTF.

The table lists this clonotype with many counts. The chain links TRBV2 to TRBJ2-2, with 9 bases aligning to TRBD1. After removal of 5 bases from V and 1 base from J, the junction contained 2 bases not matched to a gene. Germline CDR1 and CDR2: SNHLY and FYNNEI. This CDR3 comprises 15 residues. This CDR3 is CASSPDRGNTGELFF. CDR3 coding DNA: TGTGCCAGCAGTCCGGACAGGGGGAACACCGGGGAGCTGTTTTTT. The whole variable domain, remainder taken from reference TRBV2 and TRBJ2-2, is EPEVTQTPSHQVTQMGQEVILRCVPISNHLYFYWYRQILGQKVEFLVSFYNNEISEKSEIFDDQFSVERPDGSNFTLKIRSTKLEDSAMYFCASSPDRGNTGELFFGEGSRLTVL.

The sample holds many counts of this clonotype. This chain uses TRBV5-1 with TRBJ1-3; possibly TRBD1 for D (6 bases). The germline V gene has CDR1 SGHRS and CDR2 YFSETQ. V was pared by 0 bases and J by 3 bases, with 16 bases between. The CDR3 is made up of 17 amino acids. CDR3 coding DNA: TGCGCCAGCAGCTTGGTCCCGGGACAAACTAGTGGAAACACCATATATTTT. Translated: CASSLVPGQTSGNTIYF. The full variable domain, in which reference TRBV5-1 and TRBJ1-3 provide the parts outside the CDR3, is KAGVTQTPRYLIKTRGQQVTLSCSPISGHRSVSWYQQTPGQGLQFLFEYFSETQRNKGNFPGRFSGRQFSNSRSEMNVSTLELGDSALYLCASSLVPGQTSGNTIYFGEGSWLTVV.

As concerns this clonotype: One junction end does not reproduce the germline sequence, and a read error may be involved. This sequence joins TRBV10-2 and TRBJ2-5; D is uncertain. The germline V gene encodes CDR1 WSHSY and CDR2 SAAADI. The CDR3 contains 15 residues. The CDR3 reads CAGSHGRVGKETQYF. The DNA of the CDR3 is TGCGCCGGCAGTCACGGACGGGTGGGGAAAGAGACCCAGTACTTC.

The chain joins TRBV6-1 to TRBJ2-4; 9 positions match TRBD2. Per germline, CDR1 MNHNS and CDR2 SASEGT. CDR3 length: 15 residues. The junction had 4 bases not matched to a gene; V was cut back by 1 base and J by 6 bases. The CDR3 coding sequence is TGTGCCAGCAGTGAAGGCGGCGGGGGGGCAAACATTCAGTACTTC. It is translated as CASSEGGGGANIQYF.

This clonotype was counted a few times. This chain uses TRBV12-3 or TRBV12-4 with TRBJ2-5, with D perhaps TRBD2 (5 bases). This CDR3 region has 14 residues. V lost 1 base, J lost 5 bases, and 11 bases lay in between. CDR3 sequence: CASSLVATLETQYF. Here the CDR3 DNA reads TGTGCCAGCAGTTTAGTAGCGACGTTGGAGACCCAGTACTTC.

This clonotype was counted ten times or more. The rearrangement uses TRBV6-1 and TRBJ1-5; no clear D gene. From germline, CDR1 is MNHNS and CDR2 SASEGT. With 7 bases removed from V and 3 bases from J, the gap between germline ends came to 19 bases. This CDR3 is built from 16 residues. The CDR3 nucleotides are TGTGCCAGCACTGGCTCGGGGAGGAGGTTCAATCAGCCCCAGCATTTT. Translating it yields CASTGSGRRFNQPQHF.

The table lists this clonotype with many counts. This sequence joins TRBV6-5 and TRBJ1-5, with 8 bases that match TRBD1. Germline CDR1 and CDR2: MNHEY and SVGAGI. The CDR3 spans 15 residues. J gave up 6 bases and V 6 bases, and 10 bases lay outside the gene matches. CDR3: CASRAIGTGGQPQHF. The CDR3 DNA reads as TGTGCCAGCAGGGCCATCGGGACAGGCGGTCAGCCCCAGCATTTT.

The chain carries TRBV27 and TRBJ1-1; TRBD1 is a possible D gene (6 bases). Germline lookup yields CDR1 MNHEY and CDR2 SMNVEV (reference sequence). CDR3 length: 15 residues. V shed 6 bases and J shed 2 bases, with 16 bases lying between them. CDR3 sequence reads: CASRRAGGVNTEAFF. The CDR3 nucleotides read TGTGCCAGCAGAAGAGCCGGGGGCGTTAACACTGAAGCTTTCTTT.

The chain employs TRBV12-3 or TRBV12-4 and TRBJ2-2; no clear D. Deletions cut 6 bases from V and 4 bases from J, with 21 bases between. The CDR3 runs 17 residues. CDR3 in DNA: TGTGCCAGCAGCGCACTGACTGTTTTAATGGGCACCGGGGAGCTGTTTTTT. Amino acid sequence: CASSALTVLMGTGELFF.

This clonotype has a count of ten or more. The chain links TRBV5-1 to TRBJ1-2; TRBD1 is a possible D gene (6 bases). Germline loops: CDR1 SGHRS, CDR2 YFSETQ. V was pared by 0 bases and J by 1 base, with 10 bases between. The CDR3 runs 15 residues. CDR3 nucleotide sequence: TGCGCCAGCAGCTTGGTCGGACAGAGTAACTATGGCTACACCTTC. It specifies CASSLVGQSNYGYTF. Based on the CDR3 plus reference TRBV5-1 and TRBJ1-2, the full variable domain is KAGVTQTPRYLIKTRGQQVTLSCSPISGHRSVSWYQQTPGQGLQFLFEYFSETQRNKGNFPGRFSGRQFSNSRSEMNVSTLELGDSALYLCASSLVGQSNYGYTFGSGTRLTVV.

For this clonotype: An end of the junction differs from the germline gene, which may be a read error. The rearrangement uses TRBV6-1 and TRBJ2-5, with 10 bases aligning to TRBD2. Germline-derived CDR1 and CDR2 are MNHNS and SASEGT. The CDR3 contains 16 residues. The CDR3 sequence is CASSLRTSGHGETQYF. For the CDR3, the DNA is TGCGCCAGCAGTCTCCGGACTAGCGGCCACGGCGAGACCCAGTACTTC.

This clonotype was detected a few times. The rearrangement links TRBV5-6 to TRBJ1-2; 10 nucleotides line up with TRBD1. This CDR3 region has 14 residues. Germline CDR1 and CDR2: SGHDT and YYEEEE. J gave up 2 bases and V 5 bases, and 3 bases lay outside the gene matches. CDR3 sequence reads: CASRGTGENYGYTF. DNA for the CDR3: TGTGCCAGCAGGGGGACAGGGGAGAACTATGGCTACACCTTC.

V is TRBV19 and J is TRBJ2-5, with a tentative D call TRBD1 (6 bases). V was clipped by 4 bases and J by 1 base, with 16 bases between them. CDR3 length: 16 residues. CDR1 is LNHDA and CDR2 is SQIVND in the germline V gene (reference sequence). The CDR3 protein is CASSTSGVVFQETQYF. The CDR3, as DNA: TGTGCCAGTAGTACTTCAGGGGTGGTTTTCCAAGAGACCCAGTACTTC.